A selection of T cell receptor beta chains follows, all from one sample in a study of OX40 agonist ivuxolimab in advanced cancers. Some clones are missing from TCRdb's copy, which holds only in-frame ones; the method was immunoSEQ multiplex PCR. The table includes tens of thousands of clones, around nine tenths detected once. Here the sequenced sample was CD4+ or CD8+ T cells sorted from blood, taken in a trial of the OX40 agonist ivuxolimab. All receptors derive from an adult with an advanced solid tumor such as melanoma, head and neck, liver or kidney cancer. Both conserved end residues are part of each CDR3.

v_gene | CDR3aa
TRBV18 | CASSPGTVAFEQFF
TRBV19 | CASSIADEQYF
TRBV2 | CASRYTGSEQYF
TRBV19 | CASKVGSNEQFF
TRBV7-7 | CASSLGRTEETQYF
TRBV28 | CASSSRQTYGYTF
TRBV7-8 | CASSRETGNYEQYF
TRBV7-9 | CASSHGQGEGYEQYF
TRBV5-1 | CASSSDGDTQYF
TRBV14 | CASGPGANVLTF
TRBV11-3 | CASSPGGQGDEQYF
TRBV19 | CASSIWAGQSSYNEQFF
TRBV10-3 | CAISEWRGGYNEQFF
TRBV15 | CATSRDGEPTGELFF
TRBV5-6 | CASSPRLNAGEQYF
TRBV4-1 | CASSQDEGQAKNIQYF
TRBV6-1 | CASRRTSGPYEQYF
TRBV10-1 | CASSRTSGRGNEQFF
TRBV30 | CAWSGGQTYEQYF
TRBV5-1 | CASSPSDRYYGYTF
TRBV6-1 | CASSGQRAGEQYF
TRBV18 | CASSPLSSGATMNSYEQYF
TRBV5-8 | CASSPGLPGDNEQFF
TRBV7-6 | CASSEQGGYNSPLHF
TRBV6-6 | CASSWSGEYNEQFF
TRBV28 | CASSSHGSSYEQYF
TRBV28 | CASRTPGQGASGELFF
TRBV27 | CASSFGGRNSPLHF
TRBV29-1 | CSVERPRHTTNEQFF
TRBV18 | CASSPTGTADETQYF
TRBV28 | CASSLPGGETQYF
TRBV19 | CASSIEDLGEQYF
TRBV30 | CAWSVGLAGGEQFF
TRBV27 | CASRGGGAYEQFF
TRBV11-1 | CASSSSRRGEQYF
TRBV6-7 | CASSYSFKTGDSPLHF
TRBV6-5 | CASSLTAQGANVLTF
TRBV5-6 | CASSLALESSGANVLTF
TRBV30 | CAWAGTGGTDTQYF
TRBV27 | CASSLGGYSNQPQHF
TRBV29-1 | CSVVIGGPTEAFF
TRBV30 | CALTGKRTEAFF
TRBV7-3 | CASSLSGPNNEQFF
TRBV7-2 | CASSPWGSRNQPQHF
TRBV28 | CASSLPGATNEKLFF
TRBV10-3 | CAISDQPYGYTF
TRBV5-1 | CASSLEVSRTYEQYF
TRBV6-6 | CASSFMGGTFNYGYTF
TRBV5-1 | CASSLEGQAYNEQFF
TRBV11-2 | CASSFTRTGTEAFF
TRBV7-9 | CASSGAGSGEQYF
TRBV5-6 | CASSLPVGQGYEQYF
TRBV11-2 | CASSTGAGNGYTF
TRBV19 | CASSRQGRDTQYF
TRBV6-5 | CASARGGNTEAFF
TRBV18 | CASSPGTGSTNQPQHF
TRBV6-1 | CASSAGTGLNQPQHF
TRBV10-3 | CAISGQREGGNEQFF
TRBV10-3 | CAISESQTPYEQYF
TRBV9 | CASSLSDRGLDGYTF